What follows describes a single TCR beta chain. Its antigen is unknown. No base-level quality is on record; no much larger clone is a single base apart. The immunoSEQ Assay, a bias-controlled multiplex PCR, was used to amplify TCRbeta CDR3 regions from genomic DNA. In the authors' own workflow: The number of nucleated cells in each sample was estimated from the amplification of reference gene primers within the assay. To quantify the absolute abundance of each unique TCRbeta CDR3 rearrangement, sequence reads were collapsed and filtered. For each sample, productive Simpson clonality was calculated by taking the square root of Simpson's diversity index across productive rearrangements. Entries here come from immuneACCESS through TCRdb and include only in-frame sequences with V and J called. Some clones fail to appear in such tables; in the studies checked, an unresolved V gene covers under half of the shortfall, and the cause of the remainder is unknown. V and J calls and clone size come straight from that table; D and trimming were deduced from the DNA. This sample gives more than 300,000 clones in total; more than 70% of them show up just once. The top ten clones comprise approximately 1.9% of the sample.

V trim: 2 bases; J trim: 4 bases; unmatched bases: 1. According to the germline V gene, CDR1 reads SQVTM and CDR2 reads ANQGSEA. Inclusive of the bounding cysteine and phenylalanine, the CDR3 is 14 residues long. The CDR3 DNA has 42 bases and is translated from base 1. In the prospective study, participants were roughly 18 to 95 years old, resided in around 25 geographic areas of the United States, and were enrolled through a virtual design. Cohort assignment in the prospective study relied on participant-reported clinical history from a screening survey and a study questionnaire. In the prospective study, whole blood, serum and a nasopharyngeal or oropharyngeal swab were collected from each participant by mobile phlebotomists. Over an approximately 2-month period, participants in the prospective study had the option of providing additional blood draws and questionnaires. Blood samples from the prospective study were shipped frozen or at room temperature prior to DNA extraction.

The sample belongs to a study of blood T cell repertoires in COVID-19 (TCRdb year 2020). Describing the broader study: Recovered participants in ImmuneRACE Cohort 3 were defined as having two consecutive negative NP/OP PCR tests, clearance from a healthcare professional, or resolution of symptoms. The dataset comprised deeply sampled blood TCRbeta repertoires from subjects exposed to, actively infected with, or recovered from COVID-19. The material from the prospective study consisted of cDNA or gDNA derived from T cells, B-cell-depleted T cells, or PBMCs. The repertoires were released in a freely available public database meant as a resource for research on the immune response to SARS-CoV-2. The samples were drawn from two sources: the first 160 participants of the ongoing ImmuneRACE study, and over 950 subjects contributed by 6 global collaborators. A de-identified subject ID, COVID-19 status, age in years and sex were almost always included in the sample metadata. Samples covering the acute and convalescent phases of COVID-19 were provided by collaborators in the United States, Italy and Spain. Where HLA class I and class II types were available, the types were taken from metadata supplied by the sample provider, not from assay-based typing. Paper-wide results and their limitations: Clinical and demographic metadata were provided uncurated, with the amount varying by source and participant.

The clonotype comes from a man aged 35 to 55 in a cohort exposed to, infected with or recovered from COVID-19 (not recorded which). This sequence uses TRBV29-1 and TRBJ2-1; 11 bases in the junction line up with TRBD2. Sequences were obtained from PBMCs or T cells enriched from blood (not recorded which). The encoded CDR3 is CSVETSGSYNEQFF. The DNA is as follows: TGCAGCGTTGAAACTAGCGGGAGTTACAATGAGCAGTTCTTC.